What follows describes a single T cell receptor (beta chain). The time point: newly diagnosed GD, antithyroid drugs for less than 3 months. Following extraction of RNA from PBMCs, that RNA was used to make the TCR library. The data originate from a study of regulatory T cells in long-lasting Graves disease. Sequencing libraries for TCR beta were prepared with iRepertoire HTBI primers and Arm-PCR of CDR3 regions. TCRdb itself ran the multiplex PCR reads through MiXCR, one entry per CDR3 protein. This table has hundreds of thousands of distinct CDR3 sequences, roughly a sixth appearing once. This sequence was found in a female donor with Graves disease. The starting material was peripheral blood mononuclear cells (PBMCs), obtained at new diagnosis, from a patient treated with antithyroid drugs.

The CDR3 DNA sequence: TGTGCCAGCAGTTTCTCACAAGGTGGCTACACCTTC. It is translated as CASSFSQGGYTF. The chain joins TRBV6-4 to TRBJ1-2; no firm D call. Trimming cost V 5 bases and J 7 bases, with 11 bases left between them. This CDR3 region has 12 residues. Germline loops: CDR1 MRHNA, CDR2 SNTAGT.